Included here is one T cell receptor beta chain sequence, with context. No antigen is known for it. The length of the CDR3 is 12 residues. Germline assignment: CDR1 MDHEN and CDR2 SYDVKM. V trimming: 5 bases; J trimming: 4 bases; junction bases outside the gene matches: 0. This record belongs to a study of T cell responses to AZD1222 COVID-19 vaccine. Looking at the study overall: The analysis combined second doses at about 4 or about 12 weeks. Study-level points and caveats: Unmutated variant regions are reportedly targeted by nearly half of spike-specific TCRs. Among the donors, most were white British and more were female, and clonal diversity was possibly underestimated. There were repertoire samples only from the period after the peak T cell response.

The method was immunoSEQ multiplex PCR; TCRdb's version includes in-frame clones alone and lacks a portion of them. The sample carries approximately 150,000 clones, approximately 91% recorded once. Sample: peripheral blood, taken on day 0 of AZD1222 vaccination. This chain uses TRBV28 with TRBJ1-1; 8 nucleotides align to TRBD1. The receptor's source is an adult in good health. The CDR3 coding sequence is TGTGCCAGCAGTACAGGGGGCACTGAAGCTTTCTTT. Residues: CASSTGGTEAFF.